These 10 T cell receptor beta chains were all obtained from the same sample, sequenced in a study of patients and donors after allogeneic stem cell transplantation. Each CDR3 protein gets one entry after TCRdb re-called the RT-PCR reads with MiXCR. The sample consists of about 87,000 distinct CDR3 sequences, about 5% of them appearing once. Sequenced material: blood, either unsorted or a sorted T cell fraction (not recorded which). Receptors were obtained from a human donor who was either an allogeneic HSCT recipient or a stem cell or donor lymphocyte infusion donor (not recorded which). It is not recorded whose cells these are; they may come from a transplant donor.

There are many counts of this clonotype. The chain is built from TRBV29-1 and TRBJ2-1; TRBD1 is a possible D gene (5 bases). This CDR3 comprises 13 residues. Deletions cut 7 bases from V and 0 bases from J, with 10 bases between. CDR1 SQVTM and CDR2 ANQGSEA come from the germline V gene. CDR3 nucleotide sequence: TGCAGCGGCAGGGAAAGCTCCTACAATGAGCAGTTCTTC. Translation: CSGRESSYNEQFF.

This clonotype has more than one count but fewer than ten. The CDR3 coding sequence is TGTGCCAGCAGTGGATGGTCCAGGGGTCGGAATGAGCAGTTCTTC. Translating gives CASSGWSRGRNEQFF. This chain connects TRBV6-1 to TRBJ2-1; D might be TRBD1 (6 bases). The V end lost 4 bases, the J end lost 7 bases, and 17 bases lay between the germline ends. Germline V gives CDR1 MNHNS, CDR2 SASEGT. This CDR3 has 15 residues.

This chain's CDR3 is CASSEGLAFNEQFF. The CDR3 region has the DNA TGTGCCAGCAGTGAAGGGCTAGCCTTCAATGAGCAGTTCTTC. The chain couples TRBV6-1 to TRBJ2-1; maybe TRBD2 (5 bases). The CDR3 has 14 residues. With 1 base removed from V and 6 bases from J, the gap between germline ends came to 10 bases. CDR1 MNHNS and CDR2 SASEGT come from the germline V gene.

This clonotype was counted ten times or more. The CDR3 region is CSAGRLAGDNEQFF. As DNA, the CDR3 is TGCAGTGCTGGACGACTAGCGGGAGACAATGAGCAGTTCTTC. The chain is built from TRBV20-1 and TRBJ2-1; 12 bases fit TRBD2. CDR3 length: 14 residues. Trimming took 5 bases from V and 5 from J; bases not matched to a gene: 4. The V gene's germline CDR1 is DFQATT and CDR2 SNEGSKA (reference sequence).

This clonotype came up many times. The CDR3 coding sequence is TGCAGCGTTGAAGATCTAAGAGGGGCTTATGGCTACACCTTC. It translates to CSVEDLRGAYGYTF. The V and J genes are TRBV29-1 and TRBJ1-2; D may be TRBD1 (5 bases). The CDR3 extends over 14 amino acids. V was clipped by 0 bases and J by 5 bases, with 13 bases between them. CDR1 is SQVTM and CDR2 is ANQGSEA in the germline V gene.

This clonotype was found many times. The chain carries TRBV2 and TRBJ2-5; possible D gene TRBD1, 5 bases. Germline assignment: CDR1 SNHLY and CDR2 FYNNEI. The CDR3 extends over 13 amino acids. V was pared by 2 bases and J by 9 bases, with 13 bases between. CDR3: CASSEYQQGSQYF. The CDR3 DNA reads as TGTGCCAGCAGTGAATACCAGCAGGGCTCCCAGTACTTC.

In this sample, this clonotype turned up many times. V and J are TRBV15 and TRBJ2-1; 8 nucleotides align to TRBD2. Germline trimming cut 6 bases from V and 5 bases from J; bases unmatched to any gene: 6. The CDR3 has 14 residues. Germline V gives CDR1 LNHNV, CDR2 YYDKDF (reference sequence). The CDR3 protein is CATRVGRGNNEQFF. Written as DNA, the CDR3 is TGTGCCACCAGGGTCGGGAGGGGGAACAATGAGCAGTTCTTC.

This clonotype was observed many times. This chain's CDR3 is CASSPGGLYEQYF. The CDR3 DNA sequence: TGTGCCAGCAGCCCCGGAGGGTTGTACGAGCAGTACTTC. This chain joins TRBV7-2 and TRBJ2-7; perhaps TRBD2 as D (6 bases). The CDR3 is made up of 13 amino acids. The ends were cut back, 5 bases at V and 4 bases at J, with 12 bases in the middle. Germline loops: CDR1 SGHTA, CDR2 FQGNSA.

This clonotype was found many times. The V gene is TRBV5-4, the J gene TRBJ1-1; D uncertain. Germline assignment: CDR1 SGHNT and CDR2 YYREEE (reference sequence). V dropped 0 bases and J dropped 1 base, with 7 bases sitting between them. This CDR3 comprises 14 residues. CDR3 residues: CASSLEVENTEAFF. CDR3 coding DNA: TGTGCCAGCAGCTTGGAAGTCGAGAACACTGAAGCTTTCTTT.

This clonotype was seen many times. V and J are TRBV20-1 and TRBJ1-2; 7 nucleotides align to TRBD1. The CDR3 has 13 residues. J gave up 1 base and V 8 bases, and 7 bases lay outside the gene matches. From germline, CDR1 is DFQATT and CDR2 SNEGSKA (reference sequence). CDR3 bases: TGCAGTTTCCAGGGACAGAATAACTATGGCTACACCTTC. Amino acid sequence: CSFQGQNNYGYTF.